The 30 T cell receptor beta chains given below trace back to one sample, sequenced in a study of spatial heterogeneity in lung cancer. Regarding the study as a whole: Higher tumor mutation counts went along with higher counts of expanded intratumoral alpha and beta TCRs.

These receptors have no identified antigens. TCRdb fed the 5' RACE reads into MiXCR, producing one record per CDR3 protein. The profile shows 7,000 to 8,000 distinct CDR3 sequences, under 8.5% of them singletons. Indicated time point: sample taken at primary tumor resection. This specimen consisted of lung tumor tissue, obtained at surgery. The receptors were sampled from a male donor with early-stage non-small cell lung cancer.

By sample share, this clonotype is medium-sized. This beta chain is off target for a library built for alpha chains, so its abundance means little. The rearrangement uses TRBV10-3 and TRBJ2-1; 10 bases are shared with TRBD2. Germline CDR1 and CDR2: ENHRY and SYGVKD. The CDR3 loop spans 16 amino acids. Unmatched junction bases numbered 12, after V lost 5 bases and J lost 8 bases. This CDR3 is CAISTQASGSWDEQFF. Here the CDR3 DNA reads TGTGCCATCAGTACCCAGGCTAGCGGGAGCTGGGATGAGCAGTTCTTC.

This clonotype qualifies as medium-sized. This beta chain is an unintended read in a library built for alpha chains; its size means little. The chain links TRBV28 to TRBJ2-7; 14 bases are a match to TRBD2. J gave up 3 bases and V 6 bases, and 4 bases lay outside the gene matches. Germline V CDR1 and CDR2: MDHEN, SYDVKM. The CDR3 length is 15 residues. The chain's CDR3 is CASRKTSGRVYEQYF. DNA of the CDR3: TGTGCCAGCAGGAAGACTAGCGGGAGGGTCTACGAGCAGTACTTC.

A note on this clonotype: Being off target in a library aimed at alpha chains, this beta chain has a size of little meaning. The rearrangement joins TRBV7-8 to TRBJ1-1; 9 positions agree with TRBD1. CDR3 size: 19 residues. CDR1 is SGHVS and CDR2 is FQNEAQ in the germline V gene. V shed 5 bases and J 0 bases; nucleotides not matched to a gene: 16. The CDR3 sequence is CASSVPRDREEVLNTEAFF. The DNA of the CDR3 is TGTGCCAGCAGCGTACCGAGGGACAGGGAGGAAGTTTTGAACACTGAAGCTTTCTTT.

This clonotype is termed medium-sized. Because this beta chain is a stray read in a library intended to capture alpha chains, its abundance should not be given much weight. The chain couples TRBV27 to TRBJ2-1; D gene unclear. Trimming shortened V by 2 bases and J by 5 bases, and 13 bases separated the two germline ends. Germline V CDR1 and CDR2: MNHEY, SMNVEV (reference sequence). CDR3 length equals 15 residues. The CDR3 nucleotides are TGTGCCAGCAGTTTAGGAAACGGGCAGCACAATGAGCAGTTCTTC. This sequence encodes CASSLGNGQHNEQFF.

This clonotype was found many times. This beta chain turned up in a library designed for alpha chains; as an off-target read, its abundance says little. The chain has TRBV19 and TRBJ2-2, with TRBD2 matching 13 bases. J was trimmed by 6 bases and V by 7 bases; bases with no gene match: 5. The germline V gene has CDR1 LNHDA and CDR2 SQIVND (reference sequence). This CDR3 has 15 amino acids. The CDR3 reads CASTGTSGTPGELFF. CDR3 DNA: TGTGCCAGTACGGGGACTAGCGGGACGCCCGGGGAGCTGTTTTTT.

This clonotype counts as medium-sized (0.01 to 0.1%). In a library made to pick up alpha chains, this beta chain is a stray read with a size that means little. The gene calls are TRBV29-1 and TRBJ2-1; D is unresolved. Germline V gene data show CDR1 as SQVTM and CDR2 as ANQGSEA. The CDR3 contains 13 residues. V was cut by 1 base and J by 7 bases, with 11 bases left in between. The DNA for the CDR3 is TGCAGCGTTGAAGGAGCCCCGGGTAATGAGCAGTTCTTC. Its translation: CSVEGAPGNEQFF.

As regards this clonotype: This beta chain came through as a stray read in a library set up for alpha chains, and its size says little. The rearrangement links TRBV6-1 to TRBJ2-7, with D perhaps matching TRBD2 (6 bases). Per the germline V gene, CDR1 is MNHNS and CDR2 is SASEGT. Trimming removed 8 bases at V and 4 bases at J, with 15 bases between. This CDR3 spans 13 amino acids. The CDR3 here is CASSGLASYEQYF. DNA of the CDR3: TGTGCCAGCTCGGGTCTAGCGTCATACGAGCAGTACTTC.

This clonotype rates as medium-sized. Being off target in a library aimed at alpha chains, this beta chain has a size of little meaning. The CDR3 spells CASSPEGSSYNEQFF. In DNA, the CDR3 is TGTGCCAGCAGTCCCGAAGGGAGCTCCTACAATGAGCAGTTCTTC. The rearrangement joins TRBV5-4 to TRBJ2-1; D perhaps matches TRBD2 (5 bases). Deletions cut 5 bases from V and 0 bases from J, with 12 bases between. The CDR3 spans 15 residues. From germline, CDR1 is SGHNT and CDR2 YYREEE (reference sequence). Supplemented by reference TRBV5-4 and TRBJ2-1, the full variable domain reads ETGVTQSPTHLIKTRGQQVTLRCSSQSGHNTVSWYQQALGQGPQFIFQYYREEENGRGNFPPRFSGLQFPNYSSELNVNALELDDSALYLCASSPEGSSYNEQFFGPGTRLTVL.

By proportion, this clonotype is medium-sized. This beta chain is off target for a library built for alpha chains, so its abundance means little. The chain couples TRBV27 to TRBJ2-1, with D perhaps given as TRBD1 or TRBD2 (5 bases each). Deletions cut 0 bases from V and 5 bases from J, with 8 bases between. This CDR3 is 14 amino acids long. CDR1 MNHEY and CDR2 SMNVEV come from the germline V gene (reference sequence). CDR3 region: CASSLSGVDNEQFF. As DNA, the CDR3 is TGTGCCAGCAGTTTATCGGGGGTGGACAATGAGCAGTTCTTC.

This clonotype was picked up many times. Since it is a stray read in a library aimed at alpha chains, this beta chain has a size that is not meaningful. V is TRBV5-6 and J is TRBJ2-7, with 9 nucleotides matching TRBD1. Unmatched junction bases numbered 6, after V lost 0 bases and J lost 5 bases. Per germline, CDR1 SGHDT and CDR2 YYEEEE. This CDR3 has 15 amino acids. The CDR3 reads CASSLVQGASHEQYF. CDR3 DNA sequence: TGTGCCAGCAGCTTGGTACAGGGGGCTTCCCACGAGCAGTACTTC.

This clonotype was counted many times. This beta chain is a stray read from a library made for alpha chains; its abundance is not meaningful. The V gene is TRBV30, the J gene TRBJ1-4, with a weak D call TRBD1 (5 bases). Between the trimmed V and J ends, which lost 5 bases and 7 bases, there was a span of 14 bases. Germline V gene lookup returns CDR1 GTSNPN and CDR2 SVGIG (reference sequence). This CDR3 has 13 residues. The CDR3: CAWETEGSEKLFF. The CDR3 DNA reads TGTGCCTGGGAGACAGAGGGGAGTGAAAAACTGTTTTTT.

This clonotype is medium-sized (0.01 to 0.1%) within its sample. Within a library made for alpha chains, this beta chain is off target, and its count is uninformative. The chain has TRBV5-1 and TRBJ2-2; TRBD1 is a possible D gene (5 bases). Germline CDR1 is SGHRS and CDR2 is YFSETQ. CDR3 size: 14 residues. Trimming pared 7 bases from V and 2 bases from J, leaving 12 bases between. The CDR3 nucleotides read TGCGCCAGCCGGCCCCAGGGAAACACCGGGGAGCTGTTTTTT. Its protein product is CASRPQGNTGELFF. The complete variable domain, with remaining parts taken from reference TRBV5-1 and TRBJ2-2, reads KAGVTQTPRYLIKTRGQQVTLSCSPISGHRSVSWYQQTPGQGLQFLFEYFSETQRNKGNFPGRFSGRQFSNSRSEMNVSTLELGDSALYLCASRPQGNTGELFFGEGSRLTVL.

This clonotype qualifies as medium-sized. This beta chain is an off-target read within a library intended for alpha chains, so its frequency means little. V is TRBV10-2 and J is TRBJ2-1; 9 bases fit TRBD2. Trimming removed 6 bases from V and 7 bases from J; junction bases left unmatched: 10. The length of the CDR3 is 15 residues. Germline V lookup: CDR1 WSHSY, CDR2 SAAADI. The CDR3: CASRTAGGLGNEQFF. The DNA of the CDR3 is TGCGCCAGCAGGACGGCGGGAGGGCTCGGAAATGAGCAGTTCTTC.

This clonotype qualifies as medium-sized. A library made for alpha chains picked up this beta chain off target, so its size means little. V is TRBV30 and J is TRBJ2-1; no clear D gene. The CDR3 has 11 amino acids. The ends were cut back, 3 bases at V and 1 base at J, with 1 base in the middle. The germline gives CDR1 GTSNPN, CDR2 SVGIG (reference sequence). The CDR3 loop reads CAWRSYNEQFF. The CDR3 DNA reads TGTGCCTGGAGATCCTACAATGAGCAGTTCTTC.

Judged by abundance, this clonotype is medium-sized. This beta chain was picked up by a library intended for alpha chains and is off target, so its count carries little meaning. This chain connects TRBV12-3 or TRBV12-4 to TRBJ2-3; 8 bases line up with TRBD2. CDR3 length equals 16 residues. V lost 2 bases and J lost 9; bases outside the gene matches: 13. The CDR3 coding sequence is TGTGCCAGCAGTTTAACCGGTAGCGGGAATCGTGAAACGCAGTATTTT. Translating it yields CASSLTGSGNRETQYF.

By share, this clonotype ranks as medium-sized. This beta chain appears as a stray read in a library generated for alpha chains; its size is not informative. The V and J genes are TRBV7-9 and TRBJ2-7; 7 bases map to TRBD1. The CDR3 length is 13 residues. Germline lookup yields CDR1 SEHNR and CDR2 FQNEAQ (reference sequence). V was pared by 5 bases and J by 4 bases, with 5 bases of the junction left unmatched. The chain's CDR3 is CASSARDSYEQYF. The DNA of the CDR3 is TGTGCCAGCAGCGCTCGGGACAGTTACGAGCAGTACTTC.

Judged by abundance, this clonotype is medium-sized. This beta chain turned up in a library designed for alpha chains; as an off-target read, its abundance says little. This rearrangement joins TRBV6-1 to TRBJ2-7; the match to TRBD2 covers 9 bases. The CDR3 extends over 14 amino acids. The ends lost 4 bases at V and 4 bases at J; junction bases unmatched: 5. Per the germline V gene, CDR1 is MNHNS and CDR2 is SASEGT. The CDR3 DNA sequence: TGTGCCAGCAGTGTAAATAGCGGGAGATACGAGCAGTACTTC. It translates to CASSVNSGRYEQYF.

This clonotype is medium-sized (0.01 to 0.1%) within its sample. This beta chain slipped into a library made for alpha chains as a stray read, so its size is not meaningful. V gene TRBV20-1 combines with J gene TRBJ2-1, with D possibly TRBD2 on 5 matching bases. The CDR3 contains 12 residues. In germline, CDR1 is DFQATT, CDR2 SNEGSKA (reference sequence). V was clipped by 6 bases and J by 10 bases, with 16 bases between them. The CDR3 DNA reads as TGCAGTGCCTCAGCCCGGGTAGCGGAGCAGTTCTTC. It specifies CSASARVAEQFF.

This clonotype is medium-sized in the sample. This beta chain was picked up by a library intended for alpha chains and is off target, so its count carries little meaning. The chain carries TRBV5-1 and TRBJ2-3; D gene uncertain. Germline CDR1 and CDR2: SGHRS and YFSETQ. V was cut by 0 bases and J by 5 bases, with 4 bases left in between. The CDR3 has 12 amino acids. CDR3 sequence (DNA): TGCGCCAGCAGCTTGGATATAGATACGCAGTATTTT. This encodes CASSLDIDTQYF.

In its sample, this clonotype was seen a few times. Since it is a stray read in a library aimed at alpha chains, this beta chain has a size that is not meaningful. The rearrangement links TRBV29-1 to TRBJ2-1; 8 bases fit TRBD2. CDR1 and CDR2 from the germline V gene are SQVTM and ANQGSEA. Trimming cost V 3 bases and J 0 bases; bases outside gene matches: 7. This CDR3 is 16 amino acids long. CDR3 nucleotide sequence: TGCAGCGTTGAGTCGGCCGGGAGGGCCTCCTACAATGAGCAGTTCTTC. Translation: CSVESAGRASYNEQFF.

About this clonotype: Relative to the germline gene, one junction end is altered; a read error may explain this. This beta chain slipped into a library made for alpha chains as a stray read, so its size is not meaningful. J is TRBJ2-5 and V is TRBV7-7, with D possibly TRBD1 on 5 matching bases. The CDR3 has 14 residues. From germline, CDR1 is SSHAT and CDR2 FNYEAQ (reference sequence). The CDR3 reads CASSSTKQGETQYF. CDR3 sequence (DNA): TGTGCTAGCAGCTCAACAAAGCAGGGAGAGACCCAGTACTTC.

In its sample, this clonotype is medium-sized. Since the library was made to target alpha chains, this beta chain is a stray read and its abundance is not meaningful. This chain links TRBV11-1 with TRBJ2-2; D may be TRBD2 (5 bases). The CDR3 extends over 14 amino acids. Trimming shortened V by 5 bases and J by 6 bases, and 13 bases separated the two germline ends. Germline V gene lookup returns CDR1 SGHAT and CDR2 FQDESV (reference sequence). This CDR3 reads CASSPPSRAGELFF. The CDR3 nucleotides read TGTGCCAGCAGCCCTCCATCGAGGGCCGGGGAGCTGTTTTTT.

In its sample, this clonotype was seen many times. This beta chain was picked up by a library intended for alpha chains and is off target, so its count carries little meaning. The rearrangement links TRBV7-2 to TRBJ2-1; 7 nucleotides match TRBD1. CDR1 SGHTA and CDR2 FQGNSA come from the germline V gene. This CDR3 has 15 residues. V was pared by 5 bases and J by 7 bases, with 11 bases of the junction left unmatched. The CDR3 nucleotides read TGTGCCAGCAGCCCCCGGACAGGCCTGGGGAATGAGCAGTTCTTC. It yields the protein CASSPRTGLGNEQFF.

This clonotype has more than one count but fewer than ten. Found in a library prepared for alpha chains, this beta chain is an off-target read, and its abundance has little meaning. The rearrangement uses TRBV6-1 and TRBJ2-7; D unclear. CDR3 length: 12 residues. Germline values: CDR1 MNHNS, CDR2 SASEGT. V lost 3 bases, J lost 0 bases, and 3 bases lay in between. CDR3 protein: CASSESSYEQYF. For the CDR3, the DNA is TGTGCCAGCAGTGAGAGCTCCTACGAGCAGTACTTC.

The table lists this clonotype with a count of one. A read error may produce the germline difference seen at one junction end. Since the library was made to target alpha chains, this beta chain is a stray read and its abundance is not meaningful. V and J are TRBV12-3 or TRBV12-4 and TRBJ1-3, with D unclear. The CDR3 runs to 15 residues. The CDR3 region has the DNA TGTGTCAGCAGTTTACGACGGGCCTCTGGAAACACCATATATTTT. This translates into CVSSLRRASGNTIYF.

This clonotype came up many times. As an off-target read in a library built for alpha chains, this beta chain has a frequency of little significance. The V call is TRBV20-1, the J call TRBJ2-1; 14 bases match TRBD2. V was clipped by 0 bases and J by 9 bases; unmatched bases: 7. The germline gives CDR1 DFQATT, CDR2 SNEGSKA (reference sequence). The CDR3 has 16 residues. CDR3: CSARDLRLAGGTEQFF. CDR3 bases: TGCAGTGCTAGAGATCTACGACTAGCGGGAGGGACTGAGCAGTTCTTC.

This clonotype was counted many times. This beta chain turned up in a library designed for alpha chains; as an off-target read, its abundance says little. CDR3 amino acids: CATRDRGKETQYF. Written as DNA, the CDR3 is TGTGCCACCCGGGACAGGGGAAAAGAGACCCAGTACTTC. The rearrangement joins TRBV6-2 or TRBV6-3 to TRBJ2-5; TRBD1 matches at 10 bases. Per the germline V gene, CDR1 is MNHEY and CDR2 is SVGEGT. V shed 10 bases and J 3 bases; nucleotides not matched to a gene: 5. The CDR3 has 13 amino acids.

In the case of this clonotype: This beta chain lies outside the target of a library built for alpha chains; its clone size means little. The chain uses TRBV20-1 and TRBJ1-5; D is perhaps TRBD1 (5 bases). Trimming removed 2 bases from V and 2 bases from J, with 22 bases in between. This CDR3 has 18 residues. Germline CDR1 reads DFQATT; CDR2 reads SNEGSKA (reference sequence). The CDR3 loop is CSARRLDGGVIGNQPQHF. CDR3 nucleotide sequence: TGCAGTGCTAGAAGGCTCGATGGGGGGGTTATAGGCAATCAGCCCCAGCATTTT.

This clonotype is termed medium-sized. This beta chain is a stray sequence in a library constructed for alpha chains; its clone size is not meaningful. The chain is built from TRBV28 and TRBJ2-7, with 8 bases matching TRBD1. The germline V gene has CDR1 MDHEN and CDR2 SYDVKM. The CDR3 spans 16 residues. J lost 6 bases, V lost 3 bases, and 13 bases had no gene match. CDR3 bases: TGTGCCAGCAGTTTGAATCCCGGACAGGGCGCATCCGAGCAGTACTTC. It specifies CASSLNPGQGASEQYF.

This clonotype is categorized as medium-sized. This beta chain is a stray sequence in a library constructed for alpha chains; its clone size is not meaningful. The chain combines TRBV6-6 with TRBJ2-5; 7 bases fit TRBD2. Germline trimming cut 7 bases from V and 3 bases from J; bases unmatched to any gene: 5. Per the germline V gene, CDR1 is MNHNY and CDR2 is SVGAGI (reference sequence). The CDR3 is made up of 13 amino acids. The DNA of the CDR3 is TGTGCCAGCACAAGTCGGGGGGAAGAGACCCAGTACTTC. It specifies CASTSRGEETQYF.